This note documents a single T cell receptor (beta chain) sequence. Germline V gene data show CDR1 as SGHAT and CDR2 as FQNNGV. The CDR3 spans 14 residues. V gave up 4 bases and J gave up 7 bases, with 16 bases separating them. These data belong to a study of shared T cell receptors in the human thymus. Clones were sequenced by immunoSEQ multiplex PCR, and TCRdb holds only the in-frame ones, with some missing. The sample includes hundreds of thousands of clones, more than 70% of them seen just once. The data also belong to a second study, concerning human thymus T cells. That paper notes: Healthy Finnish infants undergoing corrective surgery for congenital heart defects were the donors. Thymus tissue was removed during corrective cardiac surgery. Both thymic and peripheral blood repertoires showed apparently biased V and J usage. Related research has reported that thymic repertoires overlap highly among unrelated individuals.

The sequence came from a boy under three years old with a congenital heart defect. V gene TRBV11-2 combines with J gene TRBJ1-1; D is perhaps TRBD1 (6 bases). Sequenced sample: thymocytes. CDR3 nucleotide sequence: TGTGCCAGCAGCTCACAGGGTAGGTCGTTTGAAGCTTTCTTT. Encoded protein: CASSSQGRSFEAFF.